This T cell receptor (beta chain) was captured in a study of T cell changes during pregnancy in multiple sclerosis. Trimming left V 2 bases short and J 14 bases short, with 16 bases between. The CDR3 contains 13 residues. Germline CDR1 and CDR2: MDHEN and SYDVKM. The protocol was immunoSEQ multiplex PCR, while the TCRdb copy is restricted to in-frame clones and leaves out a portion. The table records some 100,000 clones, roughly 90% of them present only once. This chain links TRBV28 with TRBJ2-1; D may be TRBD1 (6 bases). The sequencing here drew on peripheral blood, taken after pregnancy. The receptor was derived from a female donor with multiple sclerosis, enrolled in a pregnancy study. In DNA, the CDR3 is TGTGCCAGCAGTTTACAACGCGGGCCAGGGGAGTTCTTC. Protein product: CASSLQRGPGEFF.